The clone carrying this T cell receptor (beta chain) was observed a handful of times. Its antigen is currently unknown. It was with 60 Vbeta and 13 Jbeta primers that the PCR ran. The protocol was immunoSEQ multiplex PCR, while the TCRdb copy is restricted to in-frame clones and leaves out a portion. The sample records more than 85,000 clones, roughly two thirds being singletons. The germline V gene encodes CDR1 MDHEN and CDR2 SYDVKM. The length of the CDR3 is 17 residues. Trimming stripped 2 bases from V and 1 base from J, with 17 bases between. The sample belongs to a study of cytomegalovirus exposure and HLA in healthy donors. Overall study context: Sequencing of 150 million to 200 million T cells in an earlier analysis found approximately 120 million unique TCR beta sequences.

The study, taken as a whole, reports: In a later analysis, DRB1 alleles had the most associated TCRs; HLA-C alleles the fewest. The study listed about 150 cytomegalovirus-associated TCR beta chains. TCR beta V- and J-gene trimming, according to a later analysis, was linked to a missense DCLRE1C variant.

The source is a woman aged 25 to 39 in good health and CMV-seronegative. The specimen was PBMCs. This chain links TRBV28 with TRBJ1-2, with D perhaps matching TRBD1 (5 bases). CDR3 nucleotide sequence: TGTGCCAGCAGTTTAGACAGCCTGTACTCGTTTAACTATGGCTACACCTTC. Translated, it gives CASSLDSLYSFNYGYTF.